This T cell receptor (beta chain) derives from a study of neurological immune-mediated disorders. This clonotype was seen ten or more times. Antigen: not known. In germline, CDR1 is SGHRS, CDR2 YFSETQ. The length of the CDR3 is 14 residues. Trimming took off 0 bases at V and 6 bases at J, with 12 bases between the two ends. Whole-study findings and limits: The greatest degree of TCR clonal expansion was observed in HTLV-1-associated myelopathy, with the lowest in multiple sclerosis, below that of healthy controls. Private repertoires in all groups were suggested by the absence of shared CDR3 amino acid sequences among expanded clones across subjects.

Synthesis of cDNA used 5'RACE (with 10-nucleotide random UMIs). TCRdb called the 5' RACE reads again in MiXCR, with one record for every CDR3 protein. The data show tens of thousands of distinct CDR3 sequences, 4.5% to 6.5% seen once. The TCR sequence derives from a woman aged 25 to 39 with multiple sclerosis. Sequencing input: PBMCs. V is TRBV5-1 and J is TRBJ1-2; D perhaps matches TRBD1 (6 bases). CDR3 in DNA: TGCGCCAGCAGCTTGGACACAGGGTTGAATGGCTACACCTTC. This sequence encodes CASSLDTGLNGYTF.